One and the same sample provided the 2 T cell receptor beta chains below, sequenced in a study of T cell responses to AZD1222 COVID-19 vaccine. Using immunoSEQ multiplex PCR, the repertoire was profiled, and TCRdb retains in-frame clones only, with some absent. The data show roughly 150,000 clones, about nine tenths seen once. The material sequenced was peripheral blood, taken on day 0 of AZD1222 vaccination. Receptors were obtained from an adult in good health.

This clone was seen once. The V gene is TRBV18, the J gene TRBJ2-7, with no clear D. Per the germline V gene, CDR1 is KGHSH and CDR2 is LQKENI. Between the trimmed V and J ends, which lost 3 bases and 6 bases, there was a span of 6 bases. The CDR3 spans 11 residues. As DNA, the CDR3 is TGTGCCAGCTCACCCGACGGCGAGCAGTACTTC. Amino acids: CASSPDGEQYF.

The V call is TRBV7-2, the J call TRBJ1-1, with 11 bases identical to TRBD1. The CDR3 runs 14 residues. Trimming cost V 5 bases and J 5 bases; bases outside gene matches: 4. CDR1 is SGHTA and CDR2 is FQGNSA in the germline V gene. The CDR3 region is CASSRTGGVTEAFF. The CDR3 region has the DNA TGTGCCAGCAGCAGGACAGGGGGCGTAACTGAAGCTTTCTTT.